The 18 T cell receptor beta chains below all came from one sample that was sequenced in a study of blood T cell repertoires in COVID-19. Profiled with immunoSEQ multiplex PCR; TCRdb holds only in-frame clones, not every one. The data show about 280,000 clones, approximately 90% seen once. The sequenced sample consisted of peripheral blood. Source of these receptors: a man in his forties with acute or convalescent COVID-19.

This clone was seen only a few times. The chain carries TRBV2 and TRBJ1-5, with 8 bases that match TRBD1. The CDR3 spans 16 residues. Trimming at V came to 6 bases and at J to 2 bases, leaving 9 bases not matched to a gene. Germline values: CDR1 SNHLY, CDR2 FYNNEI. The CDR3 nucleotides are TGTGCCAGCAGGCTGGACAGGGCGGTGGGCAATCAGCCCCAGCATTTT. Its translation is CASRLDRAVGNQPQHF.

This sequence joins TRBV3-1 (or the pseudogene TRBV3-2) and TRBJ2-7, with D hard to call. The germline V gene has CDR1 LGHDT and CDR2 YNNKEL (reference sequence). The CDR3 runs to 13 residues. Between the trimmed V and J ends, which lost 4 bases and 6 bases, there was a span of 13 bases. This chain's CDR3 is CASSPPAGREQYF. CDR3 bases: TGTGCCAGCAGCCCACCCGCAGGCCGCGAGCAGTACTTC.

The chain has TRBV5-1 and TRBJ2-3, with 16 bases identical to TRBD2. Germline V CDR1 and CDR2: SGHRS, YFSETQ. V gave up 4 bases and J gave up 6 bases; unmatched junction bases: 8. The CDR3 runs to 17 residues. Here the CDR3 reads CASSAGTSGGAWDTQYF. The CDR3 region has the DNA TGCGCCAGCAGCGCCGGGACTAGCGGGGGGGCCTGGGATACGCAGTATTTT.

V usage is TRBV24-1 and J usage is TRBJ2-3, with 7 bases that match TRBD1. This CDR3 is built from 17 residues. V was pared by 4 bases and J by 0 bases, with 9 bases of the junction left unmatched. In germline, CDR1 is KGHDR, CDR2 SFDVKD. The DNA of the CDR3 is TGTGCCACCAGTGACGGGGACAGCACCGCTAGCACAGATACGCAGTATTTT. Translated: CATSDGDSTASTDTQYF.

The genes are TRBV29-1 and TRBJ1-1; the match to TRBD1 covers 7 bases. The CDR3 spans 13 residues. Trimming at V came to 3 bases and at J to 7 bases, leaving 8 bases not matched to a gene. From germline, CDR1 is SQVTM and CDR2 ANQGSEA. DNA of the CDR3: TGCAGCGTTGAGGGACAGTCCCTTTTTGAAGCTTTCTTT. It yields the protein CSVEGQSLFEAFF.

This rearrangement joins TRBV5-4 to TRBJ2-7; 10 bases match TRBD2. Germline CDR1 and CDR2: SGHNT and YYREEE (reference sequence). V trimming: 4 bases; J trimming: 1 base; junction bases outside the gene matches: 5. This CDR3 spans 15 amino acids. The CDR3: CASSVSSGGSYEQYF. CDR3 nucleotides: TGTGCCAGCAGCGTCTCTAGCGGGGGTTCCTACGAGCAGTACTTC.

This chain links TRBV18 with TRBJ2-5; TRBD1 is a possible D gene (6 bases). The V gene lost 3 bases and the J gene lost 1 base, with 9 bases spanning the gap. Germline CDR1 is KGHSH and CDR2 is LQKENI. This CDR3 has 14 residues. CDR3 residues: CASSPGQIQETQYF. Here the CDR3 DNA reads TGTGCCAGCTCACCTGGACAGATCCAAGAGACCCAGTACTTC.

The V gene is TRBV4-2, the J gene TRBJ2-3; no firm D call. The CDR3 runs 13 residues. In germline, CDR1 is LGHNA, CDR2 YNFKEQ. Trimming shortened V by 0 bases and J by 4 bases, and 5 bases separated the two germline ends. CDR3 sequence (DNA): TGTGCCAGCAGCCAAGAACGGTCAGATACGCAGTATTTT. Its translation is CASSQERSDTQYF.

This chain links TRBV12-3 or TRBV12-4 with TRBJ1-1; D gene unclear. V dropped 7 bases and J dropped 1 base, with 10 bases sitting between them. This CDR3 has 13 residues. The CDR3 DNA sequence: TGTGCCAGCACCTCCGGGAAGAACACTGAAGCTTTCTTT. Protein sequence: CASTSGKNTEAFF.

The chain recombines TRBV18 with TRBJ2-3; maybe TRBD1 (5 bases). CDR1 and CDR2 (germline): KGHSH, LQKENI. V lost 3 bases and J lost 8, with 15 bases in between. This CDR3 has 14 amino acids. CDR3 nucleotides: TGTGCCAGCTCACCTACGACAGCGCCGGGTACGCAGTATTTT. Protein product: CASSPTTAPGTQYF.

The chain couples TRBV10-2 to TRBJ1-4; TRBD1 matches 9 bases. The V and J ends lost 5 bases and 1 base, in that order; junction bases with no gene match: 2. Germline CDR1 reads WSHSY; CDR2 reads SAAADI. This CDR3 comprises 15 residues. The CDR3 protein is CASSWTGVTNEKLFF. In DNA form, the CDR3 reads TGCGCCAGCAGTTGGACAGGGGTAACTAATGAAAAACTGTTTTTT.

In regard to this clone: Other DNA sequences from this sample encode an identical CDR3 as well. The V gene is TRBV29-1, the J gene TRBJ1-1; D gene unclear. CDR1 and CDR2 from the germline V gene are SQVTM and ANQGSEA. V was clipped by 4 bases and J by 1 base, with 7 bases between them. This CDR3 comprises 12 residues. In DNA form, the CDR3 reads TGCAGCGTTGTTCGGGGGAACACTGAAGCTTTCTTT. Amino acids: CSVVRGNTEAFF.

The chain is built from TRBV11-3 and TRBJ2-7; no clear D gene. The CDR3 runs to 12 residues. CDR1 is SGHNT and CDR2 is YENEEA in the germline V gene. Trimming removed 4 bases at V and 7 bases at J, with 11 bases between. The CDR3 is CASSSRIGEQYF. The DNA of the CDR3 is TGTGCCAGCAGCTCACGTATCGGGGAGCAGTACTTC.

This chain joins TRBV6-1 and TRBJ2-4, with a tentative D call TRBD2 (6 bases). The CDR3 has 15 residues. Germline values: CDR1 MNHNS, CDR2 SASEGT. V lost 3 bases to trimming and J lost 6 bases, with 15 bases between them. The CDR3 spells CASSDSSGTGNIQYF. DNA for the CDR3: TGTGCCAGCAGTGATAGTTCGGGGACTGGAAACATTCAGTACTTC.

The chain recombines TRBV3-1 (or the pseudogene TRBV3-2) with TRBJ2-1; 7 nucleotides align to TRBD2. With V trimmed by 4 bases and J by 0 bases, 9 bases remained unmatched. The CDR3 totals 17 residues. The germline V gene encodes CDR1 LGHDT and CDR2 YNNKEL (reference sequence). The CDR3 region is CASSPPLGTISYNEQFF. CDR3 coding DNA: TGTGCCAGCAGCCCACCTCTCGGGACTATCTCCTACAATGAGCAGTTCTTC.

The V and J genes are TRBV7-9 and TRBJ2-1, with D unresolved. The CDR3 is 14 amino acids. In germline, CDR1 is SEHNR, CDR2 FQNEAQ (reference sequence). Trimming took 2 bases from V and 10 from J, leaving 15 bases between them. For the CDR3, the DNA is TGTGCCAGCAGCTTATTCCTCGACAATTGGGAGCAGTTCTTC. Amino acids: CASSLFLDNWEQFF. The full variable domain, completed using reference TRBV7-9 and TRBJ2-1, is DTGVSQNPRHKITKRGQNVTFRCDPISEHNRLYWYRQTLGQGPEFLTYFQNEAQLEKSRLLSDRFSAERPKGSFSTLEIQRTEQGDSAMYLCASSLFLDNWEQFFGPGTRLTVL.

The chain is built from TRBV7-3 and TRBJ2-2, with 13 bases lining up with TRBD2. Germline loops: CDR1 SGHTA, CDR2 FQGTGA. Germline trimming cut 3 bases from V and 3 bases from J; bases unmatched to any gene: 4. The CDR3 spans 17 residues. The CDR3 region is CASSFMGLAGYTGELFF. The CDR3, as DNA: TGTGCCAGCAGCTTTATGGGACTAGCGGGGTACACCGGGGAGCTGTTTTTT.

The DNA of the CDR3 is TGTGCCAGCTCACCCGATGTTAGGGGGCCACAAGAGACCCAGTACTTC. Translation: CASSPDVRGPQETQYF. The chain couples TRBV18 to TRBJ2-5; 7 positions agree with TRBD1. The germline CDR1 and CDR2 sequences are KGHSH and LQKENI. J lost 2 bases, V lost 3 bases, and 9 bases had no gene match. This CDR3 is 16 amino acids long.